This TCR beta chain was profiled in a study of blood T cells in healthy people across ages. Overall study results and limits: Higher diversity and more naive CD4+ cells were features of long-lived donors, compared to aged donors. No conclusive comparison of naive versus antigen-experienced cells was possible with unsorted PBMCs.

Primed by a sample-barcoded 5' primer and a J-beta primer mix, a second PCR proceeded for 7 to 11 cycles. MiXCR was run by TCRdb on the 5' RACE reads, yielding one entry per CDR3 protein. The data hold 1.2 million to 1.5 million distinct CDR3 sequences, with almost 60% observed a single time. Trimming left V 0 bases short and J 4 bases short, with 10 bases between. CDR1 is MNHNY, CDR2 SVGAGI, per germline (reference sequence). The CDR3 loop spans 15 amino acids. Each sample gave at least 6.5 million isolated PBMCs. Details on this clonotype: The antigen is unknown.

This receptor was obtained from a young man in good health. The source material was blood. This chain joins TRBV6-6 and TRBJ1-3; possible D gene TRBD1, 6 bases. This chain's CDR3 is CASSYSQGTGNTIYF. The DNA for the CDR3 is TGTGCCAGCAGTTACTCGCAGGGGACAGGAAACACCATATATTTT.